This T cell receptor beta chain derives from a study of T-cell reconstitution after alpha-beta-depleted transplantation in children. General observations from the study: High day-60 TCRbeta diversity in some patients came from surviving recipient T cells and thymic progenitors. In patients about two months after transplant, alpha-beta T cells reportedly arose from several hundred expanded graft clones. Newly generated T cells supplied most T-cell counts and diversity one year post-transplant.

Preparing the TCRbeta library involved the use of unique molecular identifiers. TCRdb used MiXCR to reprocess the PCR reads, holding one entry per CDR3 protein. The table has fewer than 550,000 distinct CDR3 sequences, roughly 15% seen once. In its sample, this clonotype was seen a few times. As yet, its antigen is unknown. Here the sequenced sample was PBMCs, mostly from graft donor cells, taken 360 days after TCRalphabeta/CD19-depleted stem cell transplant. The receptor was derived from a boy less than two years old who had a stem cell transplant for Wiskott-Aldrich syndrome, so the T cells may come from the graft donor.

For the CDR3, the DNA is TGTGCCAGCAGCTTATTCGGGGACTACACGGAGACCCAGTACTTC. Its protein product is CASSLFGDYTETQYF. This chain uses TRBV7-2 with TRBJ2-5; 7 nucleotides align to TRBD2. V was clipped by 2 bases and J by 5 bases; unmatched bases: 8. Per germline, CDR1 SGHTA and CDR2 FQGNSA. The CDR3 runs 15 residues.